These 26 T cell receptor beta chains originate from one sample sequenced in a study of T cell repertoires in cytomegalovirus infection. TCRdb reprocessed the reads via MiXCR and lists one record per CDR3 protein. This table has approximately 190,000 distinct CDR3 sequences, roughly 9.8% appearing once. Specimen: PBMCs. The source of these receptors is a human donor in good health (CMV status not recorded). Some clones in this sample may be carry-over from other donors' samples.

This clonotype was found a few times. The chain couples TRBV20-1 to TRBJ2-1, with D maybe TRBD1 (6 bases). The CDR3 sequence is 15 residues long. V dropped 3 bases and J dropped 0 bases, with 12 bases sitting between them. Germline V CDR1 and CDR2: DFQATT, SNEGSKA (reference sequence). The CDR3 DNA sequence: TGCAGTGCTAGGATACAGGGTAGCTCCTACAATGAGCAGTTCTTC. Translation gives CSARIQGSSYNEQFF.

CDR3 residues: CSAIQGGMGNQPQHF. The CDR3 nucleotides read TGCAGTGCTATACAGGGAGGTATGGGCAATCAGCCCCAGCATTTT. The rearrangement joins TRBV20-1 to TRBJ1-5, with D possibly matching TRBD1 (6 bases). This CDR3 spans 15 amino acids. Between the trimmed V and J ends, which lost 4 bases and 2 bases, there was a span of 15 bases. Per germline, CDR1 DFQATT and CDR2 SNEGSKA (reference sequence).

This clonotype has a count of ten or more. The rearrangement uses TRBV5-6 and TRBJ1-2, with TRBD1 identical over 8 bases. After removal of 4 bases from V and 0 bases from J, the junction contained 8 bases not matched to a gene. This CDR3 is 16 amino acids long. Germline V gene lookup returns CDR1 SGHDT and CDR2 YYEEEE. The CDR3 nucleotides are TGTGCCAGCAGCCCGGGACAGGTCCTAGCTAACTATGGCTACACCTTC. Translated, it gives CASSPGQVLANYGYTF. The complete variable domain, with remaining parts taken from reference TRBV5-6 and TRBJ1-2, reads DAGVTQSPTHLIKTRGQQVTLRCSPKSGHDTVSWYQQALGQGPQFIFQYYEEEERQRGNFPDRFSGHQFPNYSSELNVNALLLGDSALYLCASSPGQVLANYGYTFGSGTRLTVV.

This chain links TRBV20-1 with TRBJ1-2; D ambiguous. The V end was cut by 5 bases, the J end by 6 bases, with 13 bases between. This CDR3 region has 12 residues. Germline CDR1 DFQATT, CDR2 SNEGSKA (reference sequence). The CDR3 here is CSAHPSTDGYTF. DNA of the CDR3: TGCAGTGCTCATCCCTCGACCGATGGCTACACCTTC.

The chain carries TRBV7-8 and TRBJ2-2; 12 bases line up with TRBD2. The V gene end was trimmed by 3 bases and the J gene end by 2 bases; junction bases not matched to a gene: 7. CDR3 length equals 18 residues. Germline V gives CDR1 SGHVS, CDR2 FQNEAQ. The CDR3, as DNA: TGTGCCAGCAGCTTCTCTAGCGGGGGGGATATAAACACCGGGGAGCTGTTTTTT. Encoded protein: CASSFSSGGDINTGELFF. Combining the CDR3 with reference TRBV7-8 and TRBJ2-2 gives the whole variable domain GAGVSQSPRYKVAKRGQDVALRCDPISGHVSLFWYQQALGQGPEFLTYFQNEAQLDKSGLPSDRFFAERPEGSVSTLKIQRTQQEDSAVYLCASSFSSGGDINTGELFFGEGSRLTVL.

This clonotype was counted ten times or more. J is TRBJ1-1 and V is TRBV6-2 or TRBV6-3, with a weak D call TRBD1 (5 bases). There are 13 residues in the CDR3. V was cut by 5 bases and J by 1 base, with 8 bases left in between. CDR1 and CDR2 (germline): MNHEY, SVGEGT. CDR3 amino acids: CASSRQQNTEAFF. For the CDR3, the DNA is TGTGCCAGCAGTCGACAGCAGAACACTGAAGCTTTCTTT.

The CDR3 DNA reads TGTGCCAGCAGCGGGACATTCCACGGGGAGCTGTTTTTT. Translated: CASSGTFHGELFF. V usage is TRBV9 and J usage is TRBJ2-2; possibly TRBD1 for D (5 bases). From germline, CDR1 is SGDLS and CDR2 YYNGEE. This CDR3 contains 13 residues. Trimming removed 3 bases at V and 7 bases at J, with 10 bases between.

The chain carries TRBV12-3 or TRBV12-4 and TRBJ2-7; TRBD2 is a possible D gene (7 bases). Trimming stripped 8 bases from V and 4 bases from J, with 21 bases between. The CDR3 loop spans 15 amino acids. The CDR3 loop is CASLGGASGWYEQYF. DNA of the CDR3: TGTGCCAGCTTGGGGGGGGCTAGCGGATGGTACGAGCAGTACTTC.

Many counts were recorded for this clonotype. The V and J genes are TRBV7-2 and TRBJ2-7; D may correspond to TRBD1 or TRBD2 (5 bases each). The CDR3 is made up of 14 amino acids. CDR1 and CDR2 (germline): SGHTA, FQGNSA. Trimming pared 5 bases from V and 2 bases from J, leaving 13 bases between. The CDR3 DNA reads TGTGCCAGCAGCCGAGGGACCCAGGCCTACGAGCAGTACTTC. It encodes CASSRGTQAYEQYF. Supplemented by reference TRBV7-2 and TRBJ2-7, the full variable domain reads GAGVSQSPSNKVTEKGKDVELRCDPISGHTALYWYRQSLGQGLEFLIYFQGNSAPDKSGLPSDRFSAERTGGSVSTLTIQRTQQEDSAVYLCASSRGTQAYEQYFGPGTRLTVT.

In this sample, this clonotype turned up a few times. V is TRBV18 and J is TRBJ1-2; D not certain. The CDR3 has 14 residues. V was trimmed by 8 bases and J by 0 bases, leaving 13 bases between them. Germline CDR1 is KGHSH and CDR2 is LQKENI. The CDR3 DNA sequence: TGTGCCAGCGACCTCCTTGGTGCTAACTATGGCTACACCTTC. Translating gives CASDLLGANYGYTF.

The rearrangement uses TRBV30 and TRBJ1-1; tentative D call: TRBD1 (5 bases). The germline V and J ends were trimmed by 4 bases and 4 bases, with 19 bases remaining between them. Germline values: CDR1 GTSNPN, CDR2 SVGIG (reference sequence). CDR3 length: 15 residues. The CDR3 DNA reads as TGTGCCTGGAATCGGGACGTACCAATTGGCACTGAAGCTTTCTTT. Translated, it gives CAWNRDVPIGTEAFF.

There are many counts of this clonotype. The rearrangement uses TRBV7-2 and TRBJ2-1; 13 bases match TRBD2. The CDR3 loop spans 15 amino acids. V trimming: 5 bases; J trimming: 5 bases; junction bases outside the gene matches: 3. Germline V gene data show CDR1 as SGHTA and CDR2 as FQGNSA. For the CDR3, the DNA is TGTGCCAGCAGCCTGACTAGCGGGAGGAACAATGAGCAGTTCTTC. Protein sequence: CASSLTSGRNNEQFF.

The V gene is TRBV19, the J gene TRBJ1-2; D gene unclear. The CDR3 totals 14 residues. Germline CDR1 and CDR2: LNHDA and SQIVND (reference sequence). V lost 3 bases and J 1 base, leaving 9 bases between the germline ends. As DNA, the CDR3 is TGTGCCAGTAGTATCGACGGGCATAACTATGGCTACACCTTC. It encodes CASSIDGHNYGYTF. Full variable domain (rest looked up from reference TRBV19 and TRBJ1-2): DGGITQSPKYLFRKEGQNVTLSCEQNLNHDAMYWYRQDPGQGLRLIYYSQIVNDFQKGDIAEGYSVSREKKESFPLTVTSAQKNPTAFYLCASSIDGHNYGYTFGSGTRLTVV.

This clonotype has just a few counts. The gene calls are TRBV7-6 and TRBJ2-5, with D possibly matching TRBD1 (6 bases). Trimming cost V 5 bases and J 7 bases, with 17 bases left between them. The CDR3 covers 14 residues. The germline gives CDR1 SGHVS, CDR2 FNYEAQ. Here the CDR3 DNA reads TGTGCCAGCAGCGCGAACGCAGGGGCAGGGACCCAGTACTTC. Residues: CASSANAGAGTQYF. Combining the CDR3 with reference TRBV7-6 and TRBJ2-5 gives the whole variable domain GAGVSQSPRYKVTKRGQDVALRCDPISGHVSLYWYRQALGQGPEFLTYFNYEAQQDKSGLPNDRFSAERPEGSISTLTIQRTEQRDSAMYRCASSANAGAGTQYFGPGTRLLVL.

This clonotype was counted between two and nine times. The chain is built from TRBV7-9 and TRBJ1-5; TRBD1 might be the D (5 bases). Trimming took off 5 bases at V and 0 bases at J, with 11 bases between the two ends. CDR1 SEHNR and CDR2 FQNEAQ come from the germline V gene (reference sequence). The CDR3 totals 15 residues. CDR3 amino acids: CASSPPGDSNQPQHF. The CDR3 DNA sequence: TGTGCCAGCAGCCCACCGGGGGATAGCAATCAGCCCCAGCATTTT.

The chain recombines TRBV6-2 or TRBV6-3 with TRBJ2-1; 8 bases line up with TRBD1. The CDR3 runs 16 residues. With V trimmed by 6 bases and J by 3 bases, 10 bases remained unmatched. Germline V gives CDR1 MNHEY, CDR2 SVGEGT. The DNA of the CDR3 is TGTGCCAGCAGATCCATCCGGGACAGGCACTACAATGAGCAGTTCTTC. Amino acid sequence: CASRSIRDRHYNEQFF.

The rearrangement links TRBV15 to TRBJ1-2, with TRBD1 identical over 7 bases. There are 18 residues in the CDR3. Germline CDR1 and CDR2: LNHNV and YYDKDF (reference sequence). J was trimmed by 0 bases and V by 0 bases; bases with no gene match: 10. The CDR3 here is CATSRDLPGTGANYGYTF. The CDR3 DNA reads as TGTGCCACCAGCAGAGATCTACCGGGCACAGGGGCTAACTATGGCTACACCTTC.

This clonotype was counted ten times or more. CDR3 nucleotides: TGTGCCAGCAGATACGAGACGGGGGGGGCCTTCGAAGCTTTCTTT. This translates into CASRYETGGAFEAFF. V is TRBV28 and J is TRBJ1-1; TRBD1 might be the D (6 bases). Germline V gene lookup returns CDR1 MDHEN and CDR2 SYDVKM. The CDR3 sequence is 15 residues long. With 6 bases removed from V and 8 bases from J, the gap between germline ends came to 22 bases.

This clonotype was observed at least ten times. The chain couples TRBV7-9 to TRBJ1-3, with 9 bases fitting TRBD1. Germline V gives CDR1 SEHNR, CDR2 FQNEAQ (reference sequence). The CDR3 totals 15 residues. V lost 3 bases, J lost 2 bases, and 2 bases stayed unmatched. The CDR3 DNA sequence: TGTGCCAGCAGCTTCAACAGGGGGCCTGGAAACACCATATATTTT. Protein: CASSFNRGPGNTIYF.

This clonotype was counted only a few times. The chain carries TRBV6-5 and TRBJ1-1; D not certain. The CDR3 sequence is 13 residues long. V gave up 3 bases and J gave up 1 base, with 6 bases separating them. Germline assignment: CDR1 MNHEY and CDR2 SVGAGI. CDR3 coding DNA: TGTGCCAGCAGTTATTTGAGGAACACTGAAGCTTTCTTT. Residues: CASSYLRNTEAFF.

Ten or more counts support this clonotype. The CDR3 DNA is TGTGCCAGCAGCTACCCGGGACTAGACTCCTACGAGCAGTACTTC. As protein: CASSYPGLDSYEQYF. V and J are TRBV7-8 and TRBJ2-7; 8 positions match TRBD2. The CDR3 sequence is 15 residues long. The germline V gene encodes CDR1 SGHVS and CDR2 FQNEAQ. After removal of 4 bases from V and 0 bases from J, the junction contained 5 bases not matched to a gene.

This clonotype was recorded a few times. The V and J genes are TRBV2 and TRBJ2-2; 7 bases agree with TRBD1. The germline gives CDR1 SNHLY, CDR2 FYNNEI. This CDR3 spans 15 amino acids. With 5 bases clipped from V and 5 bases from J, the junction kept 8 bases outside the gene matches. CDR3 nucleotides: TGTGCCAGCAGTCATCCGGGACAGCTAACCGGGGAGCTGTTTTTT. Protein product: CASSHPGQLTGELFF.

This clonotype was detected ten times or more. This chain joins TRBV7-2 and TRBJ1-1; D not certain. This CDR3 is 13 amino acids long. Germline V gene lookup returns CDR1 SGHTA and CDR2 FQGNSA. V was trimmed by 5 bases and J by 1 base, leaving 8 bases between them. In DNA, the CDR3 is TGTGCCAGCAGCGAAGCCCGGAACACTGAAGCTTTCTTT. Its protein is CASSEARNTEAFF. Using reference TRBV7-2 and TRBJ1-1 for the parts outside the CDR3, the full variable domain is GAGVSQSPSNKVTEKGKDVELRCDPISGHTALYWYRQSLGQGLEFLIYFQGNSAPDKSGLPSDRFSAERTGGSVSTLTIQRTQQEDSAVYLCASSEARNTEAFFGQGTRLTVV.

This clonotype occurred many times. The rearrangement joins TRBV12-3 or TRBV12-4 to TRBJ1-5; 7 bases align to TRBD1. The CDR3 is 15 residues long. V dropped 6 bases and J dropped 1; count of bases not matched to a gene: 6. CDR3 region: CASRRTGQSNQPQHF. CDR3 nucleotides: TGTGCCAGCAGGAGAACGGGACAGAGCAATCAGCCCCAGCATTTT.

This clonotype was detected only once. The chain employs TRBV28 and TRBJ2-3; D possibly corresponds to TRBD2 (5 bases). Trimming shortened V by 6 bases and J by 2 bases, and 15 bases separated the two germline ends. The CDR3 consists of 15 residues. In germline, CDR1 is MDHEN, CDR2 SYDVKM. The CDR3 region has the DNA TGTGCCAGCAGCCGACGACTATCTTACACAGATACGCAGTATTTT. Translated, it gives CASSRRLSYTDTQYF.

The V gene is TRBV12-3 or TRBV12-4, the J gene TRBJ2-1; the D gene is possibly TRBD1 (5 bases). CDR3 length: 16 residues. V lost 1 base and J lost 3, with 13 bases in between. DNA of the CDR3: TGTGCCAGCAGTTTAGTGGCAGGGTTGGGCTACAATGAGCAGTTCTTC. It yields the protein CASSLVAGLGYNEQFF.